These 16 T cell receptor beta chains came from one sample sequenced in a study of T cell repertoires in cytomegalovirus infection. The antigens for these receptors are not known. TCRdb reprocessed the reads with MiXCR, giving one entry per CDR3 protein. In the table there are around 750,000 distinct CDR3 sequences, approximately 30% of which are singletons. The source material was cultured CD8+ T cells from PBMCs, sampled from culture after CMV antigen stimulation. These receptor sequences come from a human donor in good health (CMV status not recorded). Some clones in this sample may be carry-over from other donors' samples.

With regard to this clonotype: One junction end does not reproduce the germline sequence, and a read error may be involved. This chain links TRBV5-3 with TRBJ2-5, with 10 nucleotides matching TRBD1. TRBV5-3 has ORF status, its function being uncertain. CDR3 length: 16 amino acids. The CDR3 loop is CASSFWTGGQQETQYF. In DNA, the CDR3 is TGTGCCAGCAGCTTTTGGACAGGGGGGCAGCAGGAGACCCAGTACTTC.

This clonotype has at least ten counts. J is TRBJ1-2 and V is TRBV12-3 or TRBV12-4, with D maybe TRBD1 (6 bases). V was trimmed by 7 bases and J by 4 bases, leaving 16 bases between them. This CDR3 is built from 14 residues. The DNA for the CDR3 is TGTGCCAGCAACAGCAGGGGAACTGGCTATGGCTACACCTTC. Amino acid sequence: CASNSRGTGYGYTF.

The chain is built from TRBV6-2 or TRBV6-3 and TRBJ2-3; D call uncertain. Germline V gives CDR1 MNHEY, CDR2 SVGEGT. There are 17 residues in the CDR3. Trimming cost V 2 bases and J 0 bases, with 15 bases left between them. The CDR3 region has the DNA TGTGCCAGCAGTTACGATCAGGACCAGGATAGCACAGATACGCAGTATTTT. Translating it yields CASSYDQDQDSTDTQYF.

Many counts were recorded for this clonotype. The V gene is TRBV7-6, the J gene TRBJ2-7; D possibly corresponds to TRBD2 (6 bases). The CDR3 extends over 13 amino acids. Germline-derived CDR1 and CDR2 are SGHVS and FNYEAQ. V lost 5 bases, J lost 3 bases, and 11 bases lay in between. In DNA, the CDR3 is TGTGCCAGCAGCCCGGGAGTGGGCTACGAGCAGTACTTC. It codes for CASSPGVGYEQYF.

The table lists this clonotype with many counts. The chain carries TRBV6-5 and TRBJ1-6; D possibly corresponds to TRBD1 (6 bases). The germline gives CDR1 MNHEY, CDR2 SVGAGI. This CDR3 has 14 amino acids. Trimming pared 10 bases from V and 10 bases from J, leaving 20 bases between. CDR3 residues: CATSYTGRLSPLHF. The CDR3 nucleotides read TGTGCCACCTCCTATACAGGGAGACTCTCACCCCTCCACTTT.

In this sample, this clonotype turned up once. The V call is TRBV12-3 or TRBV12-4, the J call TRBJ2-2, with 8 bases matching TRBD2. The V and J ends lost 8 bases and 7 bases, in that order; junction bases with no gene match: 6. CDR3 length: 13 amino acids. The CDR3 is CASDGGAYGELFF. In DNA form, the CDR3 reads TGTGCCAGCGACGGGGGGGCCTACGGGGAGCTGTTTTTT.

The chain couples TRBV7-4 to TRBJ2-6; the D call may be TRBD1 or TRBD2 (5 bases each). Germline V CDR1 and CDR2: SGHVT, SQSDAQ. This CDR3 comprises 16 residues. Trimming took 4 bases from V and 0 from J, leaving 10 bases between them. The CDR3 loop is CASSWDEGSGANVLTF. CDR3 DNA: TGTGCCAGCAGCTGGGACGAGGGCTCTGGGGCCAACGTCCTGACTTTC.

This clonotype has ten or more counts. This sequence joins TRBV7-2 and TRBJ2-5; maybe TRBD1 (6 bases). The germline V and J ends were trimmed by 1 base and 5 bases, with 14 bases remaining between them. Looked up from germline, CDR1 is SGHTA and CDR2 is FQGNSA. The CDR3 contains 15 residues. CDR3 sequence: CASSLEGVVRETQYF. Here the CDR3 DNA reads TGTGCCAGCAGCTTAGAGGGGGTGGTTCGGGAGACCCAGTACTTC.

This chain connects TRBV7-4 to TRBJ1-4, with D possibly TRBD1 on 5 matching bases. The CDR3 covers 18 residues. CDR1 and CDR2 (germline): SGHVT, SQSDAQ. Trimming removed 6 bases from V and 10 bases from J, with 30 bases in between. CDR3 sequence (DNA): TGTGCCAGCAGTTTTCCGAGGGGCGACTCTGCAACTATTGGAAAACTGTTTTTT. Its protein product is CASSFPRGDSATIGKLFF.

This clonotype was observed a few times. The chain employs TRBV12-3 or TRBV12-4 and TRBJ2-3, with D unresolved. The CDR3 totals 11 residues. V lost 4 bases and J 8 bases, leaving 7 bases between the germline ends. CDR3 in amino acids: CASSWHSTQYF. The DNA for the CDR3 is TGTGCCAGCAGTTGGCATTCTACGCAGTATTTT.

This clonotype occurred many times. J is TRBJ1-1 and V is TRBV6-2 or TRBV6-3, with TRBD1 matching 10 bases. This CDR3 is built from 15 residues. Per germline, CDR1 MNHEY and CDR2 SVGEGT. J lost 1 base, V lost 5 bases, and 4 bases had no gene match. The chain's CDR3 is CASSIRQGANTEAFF. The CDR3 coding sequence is TGTGCCAGCAGTATCAGACAGGGGGCGAACACTGAAGCTTTCTTT.

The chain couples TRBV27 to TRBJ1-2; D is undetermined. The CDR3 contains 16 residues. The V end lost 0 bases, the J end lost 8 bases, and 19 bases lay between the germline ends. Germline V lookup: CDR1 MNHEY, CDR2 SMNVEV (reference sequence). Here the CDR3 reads CASSLSIWAKVGGYTF. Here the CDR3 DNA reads TGTGCCAGCAGTTTATCTATTTGGGCCAAAGTAGGAGGCTACACCTTC.

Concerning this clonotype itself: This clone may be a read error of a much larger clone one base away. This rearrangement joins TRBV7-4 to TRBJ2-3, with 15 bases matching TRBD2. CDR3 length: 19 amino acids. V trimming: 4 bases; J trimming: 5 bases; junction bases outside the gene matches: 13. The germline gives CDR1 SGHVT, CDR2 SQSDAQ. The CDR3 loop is CASSWTTGTSGGTVDTQYF. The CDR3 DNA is TGTGCCAGCAGCTGGACGACCGGGACTAGCGGGGGGACCGTAGATACGCAGTATTTT.

The CDR3, as DNA: TGTGCCAGCAGTTTATCCCCCGACGGGACCTACGAGCAGTACGTC. This sequence encodes CASSLSPDGTYEQYV. This chain connects TRBV27 to TRBJ2-7; weak D call: TRBD2 (5 bases). The germline V gene encodes CDR1 MNHEY and CDR2 SMNVEV (reference sequence). Trimming shortened V by 0 bases and J by 2 bases, and 11 bases separated the two germline ends. The CDR3 has 15 residues.

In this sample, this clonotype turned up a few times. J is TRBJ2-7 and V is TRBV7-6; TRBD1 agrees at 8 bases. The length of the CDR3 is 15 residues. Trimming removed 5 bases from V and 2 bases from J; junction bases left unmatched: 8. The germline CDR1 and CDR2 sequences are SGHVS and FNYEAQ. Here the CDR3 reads CASSVLTGGPYEQYF. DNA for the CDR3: TGTGCCAGCAGCGTCCTTACAGGGGGACCCTACGAGCAGTACTTC.

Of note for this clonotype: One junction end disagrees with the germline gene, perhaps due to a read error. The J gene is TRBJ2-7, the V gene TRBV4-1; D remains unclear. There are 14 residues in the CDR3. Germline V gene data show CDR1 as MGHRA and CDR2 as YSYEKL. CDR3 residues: CASSQVADDYEQYF. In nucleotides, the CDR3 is TGCGCCAGCAGTCAAGTAGCCGATGACTACGAGCAGTACTTC.